The present entry profiles one TCR beta chain with its context. Its target is not known. PCR involved 60 Vbeta and 13 Jbeta primers. Assay: immunoSEQ multiplex PCR; the TCRdb copy retains only in-frame clones and omits some. Of some 100,000 clones in the sample, approximately 89% were seen once. Donors counted as nominally healthy when sampled, yet unrecorded immune exposures were likely. Germline CDR1 MGHRA, CDR2 YSYEKL. V was shortened by 2 bases and J by 0 bases, with 11 bases between the two germline ends. The CDR3 contains 17 residues. The sample comes from a study of cytomegalovirus exposure and HLA in healthy donors. Whole-study results and caveats: In vitro confirmation showed a few CMV-associated chains to be CMV antigen specific. When the data were analyzed later, several of the most significant clusters appeared to be linked to common viral pathogens. Immune exposure information comprised only CMV serostatus.

The origin of this receptor is a man aged 25 to 40 in good health and CMV-seronegative. Input material: PBMCs. This sequence joins TRBV4-1 and TRBJ2-6; no reliable D call. CDR3 DNA: TGCGCCAGCAGCCAACCAACCCGGTACTCTGGGGCCAACGTCCTGACTTTC. It is translated as CASSQPTRYSGANVLTF.